Given below is one T cell receptor (beta chain) in context. The sample originates from a study of control samples from healthy donors and cancer patients. TCRdb's copy holds only in-frame clones and misses some; the assay was immunoSEQ multiplex PCR. The sample includes tens of thousands of clones, approximately 86% seen only once; the top ten take 2.8%. V lost 4 bases and J lost 5; bases outside the gene matches: 4. This CDR3 has 13 amino acids. CDR1 is MNHEY, CDR2 SVGAGI, per germline. This sequence joins TRBV6-5 and TRBJ1-1, with 7 bases fitting TRBD1. Sequenced sample: PBMCs. This clonotype originated in a woman between 45 and 65 years old with lung cancer. The CDR3 loop is CASSSTGFTEAFF. For the CDR3, the DNA is TGTGCCAGCAGTTCGACAGGGTTTACTGAAGCTTTCTTT.